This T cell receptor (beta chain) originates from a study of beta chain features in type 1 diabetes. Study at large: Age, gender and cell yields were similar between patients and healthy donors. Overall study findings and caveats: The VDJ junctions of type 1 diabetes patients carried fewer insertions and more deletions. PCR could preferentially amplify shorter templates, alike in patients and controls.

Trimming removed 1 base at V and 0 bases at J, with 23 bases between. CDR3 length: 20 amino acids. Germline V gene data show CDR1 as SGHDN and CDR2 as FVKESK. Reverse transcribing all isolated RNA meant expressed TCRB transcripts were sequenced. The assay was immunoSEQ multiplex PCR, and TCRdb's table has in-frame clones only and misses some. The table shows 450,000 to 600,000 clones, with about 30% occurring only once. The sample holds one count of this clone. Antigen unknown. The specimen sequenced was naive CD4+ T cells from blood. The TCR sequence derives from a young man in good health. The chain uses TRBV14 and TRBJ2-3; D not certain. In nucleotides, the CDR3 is TGTGCCAGCAGCCAAGGAAGGTGGACGTTCTCGTTACCAAGCACAGATACGCAGTATTTT. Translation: CASSQGRWTFSLPSTDTQYF.